This T cell receptor beta chain stems from a study of shared clonotypes between healthy human individuals. This clone came up a few times. Other DNA sequences from this sample encode an identical CDR3 as well. Only in-frame clones appear in the TCRdb table, and some are missing; sequencing was by immunoSEQ multiplex PCR. Seen here are around 240,000 clones, over 60% observed once, and the top ten hold around 10%. Material for sequencing was memory CD4+ T cells sorted from blood. Subset meaning: CD45RA-negative fraction. This TCR came from a man in his thirties or forties in good health.

In DNA, the CDR3 is TGTGCCAGCAGCGTAGATGGCAGGCCAAACACCGGGGAGCTGTTTTTT. Translation: CASSVDGRPNTGELFF. V usage is TRBV9 and J usage is TRBJ2-2; D remains ambiguous. Looked up from germline, CDR1 is SGDLS and CDR2 is YYNGEE. Between the trimmed V and J ends, which lost 0 bases and 2 bases, there was a span of 11 bases. The CDR3 length is 16 residues.